This TCR beta chain appears in the sequencing data of a study of shared clonotypes between healthy human individuals. CDR1 is KGHSY and CDR2 is FQNENV in the germline V gene. Trimming left V 0 bases short and J 4 bases short, with 12 bases between. CDR3 length equals 15 residues. Data came from immunoSEQ multiplex PCR; TCRdb stores just in-frame clones and leaves some out. The table lists approximately 500,000 clones, 79% of them singletons. Study outcomes and limitations: Researchers sampled blood only, noting tissue repertoires likely differ.

Comments on this clone: Its antigen is unidentified.

The TCR originated in a woman between 40 and 55 years old in good health. Some clones in this sample may be carry-over from other donors' samples. The rearrangement uses TRBV16 and TRBJ1-1; TRBD1 might be the D (5 bases). Sequenced sample: PBMCs. CDR3 sequence (DNA): TGTGCCAGCAGCCAATCGGGCGGGGGATCCACTGAAGCTTTCTTT. It yields the protein CASSQSGGGSTEAFF.